This T cell receptor (beta chain) was identified during a study of blood T cell repertoires in COVID-19. Study-level information: Spain, Italy and the United States supplied samples that represented acute and convalescent COVID-19. T cells, B-cell-depleted T cells, or PBMCs provided the cDNA or gDNA that served as material.

The junction had 10 bases not matched to a gene; V was cut back by 6 bases and J by 7 bases. This CDR3 comprises 15 residues. Germline loops: CDR1 MDHEN, CDR2 SYDVKM. Per the authors' pipeline: Reference gene primer amplification gave estimated nucleated cell counts. Profiled with immunoSEQ multiplex PCR; TCRdb holds only in-frame clones, not every one. The V and J calls and the clone size are those of that table, but D and trimming were determined from the DNA. This table has 90,000 to 140,000 clones, 82% appearing once. This clonotype was obtained from an elderly woman with acute or convalescent COVID-19. The specimen was peripheral blood. This chain links TRBV28 with TRBJ2-1; 9 nucleotides match TRBD1. CDR3 bases: TGTGCCAGCAGACTGGGACAGGGCCGTGGGAATGAGCAGTTCTTC. Translation gives CASRLGQGRGNEQFF.